This T cell receptor (beta chain) was retrieved from a study of OX40 agonist ivuxolimab in advanced cancers. Study-level findings and limits: A proportion of nonresponders additionally exhibited low normalized T-cell clonal expansion.

The method was immunoSEQ multiplex PCR; TCRdb's version includes in-frame clones alone and lacks a portion of them. The table lists over 65,000 clones, about 88% of them singletons, with roughly 0.29% in the top ten. CDR3 length: 18 residues. V lost 3 bases and J lost 10, with 28 bases in between. Germline values: CDR1 LNHNV, CDR2 YYDKDF (reference sequence). A remark on this clone: Its specificity is not known.

The chain carries TRBV15 and TRBJ2-1, with TRBD1 as a possible D gene (8 bases). This clonotype was sampled from an adult with an advanced solid tumor such as melanoma, head and neck, liver or kidney cancer. This specimen consisted of CD4+ or CD8+ T cells sorted from blood, obtained in a trial of the OX40 agonist ivuxolimab. CDR3 sequence (DNA): TGTGCCACCAGCAGGTTTCCCGGGACAGGCCTCACCGGGGGGGAGCAGTTCTTC. Translating gives CATSRFPGTGLTGGEQFF.